Listed below are T cell receptor beta chains from one sample, sequenced in a study of blood T cells in healthy people across ages. Via MiXCR, TCRdb re-called the 5' RACE reads, giving one row per CDR3 protein. The table records about 1 million distinct CDR3 sequences, around 43% of them present only once. Sequenced material: blood. The receptors shown here come from a woman aged 55-70 years in good health. The CDR3 runs from the conserved cysteine through the conserved F or W. Fields, in order: D gene, V gene, clone size, J gene, CDR3 DNA, CDR3 protein. The D gene is left open where the match is weak. Rows give clone size only sometimes, using once, few, many, or a class for an expanded clone.

d_gene: TRBD2; v_gene: TRBV27; abundance: NA; j_gene: TRBJ2-1; CDR3nt: TGTGCCAGCAGTTTCTTAGCGGGAGATCACAATGAGCAGTTCTTC; CDR3aa: CASSFLAGDHNEQFF
d_gene: TRBD2; v_gene: TRBV5-6; abundance: NA; j_gene: TRBJ2-1; CDR3nt: TGTGCCAGCAGCGACGGACTAGCGGGTTACAATGAGCAGTTCTTC; CDR3aa: CASSDGLAGYNEQFF
d_gene: NA; v_gene: TRBV5-1; abundance: few; j_gene: TRBJ2-3; CDR3nt: TGCGCCAGCAGCTTGACTCCGGGACGTACTTCAGATACGCAGTATTTT; CDR3aa: CASSLTPGRTSDTQYF
d_gene: TRBD2; v_gene: TRBV7-9; abundance: NA; j_gene: TRBJ2-7; CDR3nt: TGTACCAGCAGCAACCCTACTCACAGCGGGGTTAGCTCCTACGAGCAGTACTTC; CDR3aa: CTSSNPTHSGVSSYEQYF
d_gene: NA; v_gene: TRBV20-1; abundance: NA; j_gene: TRBJ2-3; CDR3nt: TGCAGTGCTACCCCGGGAGCGGGTGGCACAGATACGCAGTATTTT; CDR3aa: CSATPGAGGTDTQYF
d_gene: NA; v_gene: TRBV5-1; abundance: few; j_gene: TRBJ1-6; CDR3nt: TGCGCCAGCCACGACAATATCAAGGCATCACCCCTCCACTTT; CDR3aa: CASHDNIKASPLHF
d_gene: TRBD1; v_gene: TRBV28; abundance: NA; j_gene: TRBJ2-7; CDR3nt: TGTGCCAGCAGGAACCGGGACAGGGGGCGCCACGAGCAGTACTTC; CDR3aa: CASRNRDRGRHEQYF
d_gene: NA; v_gene: TRBV20-1; abundance: NA; j_gene: TRBJ1-2; CDR3nt: TGCAGTGCTAGAGACCGGACCCTCTATGGCTACACCTTC; CDR3aa: CSARDRTLYGYTF
d_gene: NA; v_gene: TRBV12-3/TRBV12-4; abundance: NA; j_gene: TRBJ2-3; CDR3nt: TGTGCCAGCAGTTTCGGCGACAGCACAGATACGCAGTATTTT; CDR3aa: CASSFGDSTDTQYF
d_gene: NA; v_gene: TRBV27; abundance: few; j_gene: TRBJ2-3; CDR3nt: TGTGCCAGCAGTTTATTGCCAACAGATACGCAGTATTTT; CDR3aa: CASSLLPTDTQYF
d_gene: NA; v_gene: TRBV2; abundance: NA; j_gene: TRBJ1-1; CDR3nt: TGTGCCAGCAGTGGAAGTGCGGGGACTGAAGCTTTCTTT; CDR3aa: CASSGSAGTEAFF
d_gene: NA; v_gene: TRBV7-2; abundance: NA; j_gene: TRBJ2-7; CDR3nt: TGTGCCAGCAGCTTGGCAGGGGCTCTCTCCTACGAGCAGTACTTC; CDR3aa: CASSLAGALSYEQYF
d_gene: TRBD2; v_gene: TRBV20-1; abundance: NA; j_gene: TRBJ2-7; CDR3nt: TGCAGTGCTGGCGAGGCTAGCGGGAGCGGCGAGCAGTACTTC; CDR3aa: CSAGEASGSGEQYF
d_gene: TRBD2; v_gene: TRBV29-1; abundance: NA; j_gene: TRBJ2-1; CDR3nt: TGCAGCGTTCTTTCGGGACTAGCGGGGATGAGCTCCTACAATGAGCAGTTCTTC; CDR3aa: CSVLSGLAGMSSYNEQFF
d_gene: TRBD2; v_gene: TRBV5-1; abundance: few; j_gene: TRBJ2-1; CDR3nt: TGCGCCAGCAGCGGACTAGCGGGAGCCCTTCCCAATGAGCAGTTCTTC; CDR3aa: CASSGLAGALPNEQFF
d_gene: NA; v_gene: TRBV7-9; abundance: NA; j_gene: TRBJ2-1; CDR3nt: TGTGCCAGCAGCCCACGGCCCTCCTACAATGAGCAGTTCTTC; CDR3aa: CASSPRPSYNEQFF
d_gene: NA; v_gene: TRBV13; abundance: few; j_gene: TRBJ1-1; CDR3nt: TGTGCCAGCAGCCAAGGGGGGGGCGCGGAACAAGCTTTCTTT; CDR3aa: CASSQGGGAEQAFF
d_gene: TRBD2; v_gene: TRBV20-1; abundance: NA; j_gene: TRBJ2-7; CDR3nt: TGCAGTGCTAGTCCCACGGCGGGAGTCATTAACGAGCAGTACTTC; CDR3aa: CSASPTAGVINEQYF
d_gene: NA; v_gene: TRBV2; abundance: NA; j_gene: TRBJ1-6; CDR3nt: TGTGCCAGCAGCGCCGCCGGGGGCTTTTCGGTTTCACCCCTCCACTTT; CDR3aa: CASSAAGGFSVSPLHF
d_gene: NA; v_gene: TRBV3-1; abundance: NA; j_gene: TRBJ2-3; CDR3nt: TGTGCCAGCACCCGAACAGGGGGGGAGCGCACAGATACGCAGTATTTT; CDR3aa: CASTRTGGERTDTQYF
d_gene: TRBD2; v_gene: TRBV6-1; abundance: NA; j_gene: TRBJ2-3; CDR3nt: TGTGCCACCGCCGGGAGGGCAGATACGCAGTATTTT; CDR3aa: CATAGRADTQYF
d_gene: NA; v_gene: TRBV30; abundance: NA; j_gene: TRBJ2-5; CDR3nt: TGTGCCTGGAGTTTGGACGAGGGTGGCAAGCAGTACTTC; CDR3aa: CAWSLDEGGKQYF
d_gene: NA; v_gene: TRBV11-2; abundance: many; j_gene: TRBJ2-5; CDR3nt: TGTGCCAGCAGCTTAGATCATCGCAAGCCGACGTACCAAGAGACCCAGTACTTC; CDR3aa: CASSLDHRKPTYQETQYF
d_gene: NA; v_gene: TRBV21-1; abundance: NA; j_gene: TRBJ2-4; CDR3nt: TGTGCCAGCAGCACCCCTAGCGGGAGGTCCAAAAACATTCAGTACTTC; CDR3aa: CASSTPSGRSKNIQYF
d_gene: NA; v_gene: TRBV11-2; abundance: many; j_gene: TRBJ2-5; CDR3nt: TGTGCCAGCAGCCCCGGGACGGCTGGGGAGCAGTACTTC; CDR3aa: CASSPGTAGEQYF
d_gene: NA; v_gene: TRBV21-1; abundance: NA; j_gene: TRBJ2-1; CDR3nt: TGTGCCAGCAGGGCGTTTTACAATGAGCAGTTCTTC; CDR3aa: CASRAFYNEQFF
d_gene: TRBD2; v_gene: TRBV3-1; abundance: few; j_gene: TRBJ2-5; CDR3nt: TGTGCCAGCAGCCGGAGCGGCACAGGACTAGCGGGAGAGACCCAGTACTTC; CDR3aa: CASSRSGTGLAGETQYF
d_gene: NA; v_gene: TRBV12-3/TRBV12-4; abundance: few; j_gene: TRBJ2-3; CDR3nt: TGTGCCAGCAGTTTCCAGAGGGACCTCCTGGACACAGATACGCAGTATTTT; CDR3aa: CASSFQRDLLDTDTQYF
d_gene: TRBD2; v_gene: TRBV7-3; abundance: NA; j_gene: TRBJ2-3; CDR3nt: TGTGCCAGCAGCTTAAGCGCTAGCGGGAGTGGTGATACGCAGTATTTT; CDR3aa: CASSLSASGSGDTQYF
d_gene: NA; v_gene: TRBV29-1; abundance: few; j_gene: TRBJ2-7; CDR3nt: TGCAGCGTTGCCCCGGGACCCTCCTACGAGCAGTACTTC; CDR3aa: CSVAPGPSYEQYF
d_gene: NA; v_gene: TRBV15; abundance: NA; j_gene: TRBJ2-2; CDR3nt: TGTGCCGTCAGTAGGGAGGTGGACACCGGGGAGCTGTTTTTT; CDR3aa: CAVSREVDTGELFF
d_gene: NA; v_gene: TRBV20-1; abundance: few; j_gene: TRBJ2-7; CDR3nt: TGCAGTGCTCCCTTACCCGACGTTGGATCCTACGAGCAGTACTTC; CDR3aa: CSAPLPDVGSYEQYF
d_gene: NA; v_gene: TRBV19; abundance: NA; j_gene: TRBJ2-1; CDR3nt: TGTGCCAGTACCGGTTTGGATGAGCAGTTCTTC; CDR3aa: CASTGLDEQFF
d_gene: NA; v_gene: TRBV20-1; abundance: NA; j_gene: TRBJ1-6; CDR3nt: TGCAGTGCTAGATGGGGGGCGGCTAATTCACCCCTCCACTTT; CDR3aa: CSARWGAANSPLHF
d_gene: TRBD1; v_gene: TRBV27; abundance: once; j_gene: TRBJ2-1; CDR3nt: TGTGCCAGCAGTTCCGGGACAGGGCACGATGAGCAGTTCTTC; CDR3aa: CASSSGTGHDEQFF
d_gene: NA; v_gene: TRBV20-1; abundance: many; j_gene: TRBJ2-1; CDR3nt: TGCAGTGCTTTTTACAATGAGCAGTTCTTC; CDR3aa: CSAFYNEQFF
d_gene: TRBD2; v_gene: TRBV5-1; abundance: NA; j_gene: TRBJ2-7; CDR3nt: TGCGCCAGCAGCGCTGGACTAGCGGGGACCGACTACGAGCAGTACTTC; CDR3aa: CASSAGLAGTDYEQYF
d_gene: TRBD1; v_gene: TRBV20-1; abundance: NA; j_gene: TRBJ2-7; CDR3nt: TGCAGTGCCAGTCCTGGGACAGTTTCCTACGAGCAGTACTTC; CDR3aa: CSASPGTVSYEQYF
d_gene: NA; v_gene: TRBV27; abundance: few; j_gene: TRBJ1-2; CDR3nt: TGTGCCAGCAGACCGGGAGAGAGCTATGGCTACACCTTC; CDR3aa: CASRPGESYGYTF
d_gene: TRBD2; v_gene: TRBV6-1; abundance: NA; j_gene: TRBJ2-7; CDR3nt: TGTGCCAGCAGTGACCGGGCTAGCGGCTCCTCCTACGAGCAGTACTTC; CDR3aa: CASSDRASGSSYEQYF
d_gene: TRBD1; v_gene: TRBV5-1; abundance: NA; j_gene: TRBJ2-7; CDR3nt: TGCGCCAGCAGCGATACAGGGGCCGCCGGCTACGAGCAGTACTTC; CDR3aa: CASSDTGAAGYEQYF
d_gene: NA; v_gene: TRBV29-1; abundance: many; j_gene: TRBJ2-3; CDR3nt: TGCAGCGTTGGCGGGATCGGGGATACGCAGTATTTT; CDR3aa: CSVGGIGDTQYF
d_gene: TRBD2; v_gene: TRBV7-2; abundance: NA; j_gene: TRBJ2-1; CDR3nt: TGTGCCAGCAGCTTAATCGGGGGGACCTACAATGAGCAGTTCTTC; CDR3aa: CASSLIGGTYNEQFF
d_gene: NA; v_gene: TRBV9; abundance: NA; j_gene: TRBJ2-1; CDR3nt: TGTGCCAGCAGCGTAGACGTCGGCTCCTACAATGAGCAGTTCTTC; CDR3aa: CASSVDVGSYNEQFF
d_gene: TRBD1; v_gene: TRBV3-1; abundance: NA; j_gene: TRBJ1-2; CDR3nt: TGTGCCAGCAGCAGGACAGGGCTTGGCTACACCTTC; CDR3aa: CASSRTGLGYTF
d_gene: NA; v_gene: TRBV4-1; abundance: few; j_gene: TRBJ1-1; CDR3nt: TGCGCCAGCAGCCAAGATCTAAGAGGGCTTACTGAAGCTTTCTTT; CDR3aa: CASSQDLRGLTEAFF
d_gene: TRBD2; v_gene: TRBV7-2; abundance: NA; j_gene: TRBJ2-5; CDR3nt: TGTGCCGGCAGGTCAGATAGCGGGAGGTCCCGGGAGCAGTACTTC; CDR3aa: CAGRSDSGRSREQYF
d_gene: TRBD2; v_gene: TRBV20-1; abundance: NA; j_gene: TRBJ2-3; CDR3nt: TGCAGTGCTAGAGCCGCGACTAGCGGGAGGGTAGATACGCAGTATTTT; CDR3aa: CSARAATSGRVDTQYF
d_gene: TRBD1; v_gene: TRBV2; abundance: NA; j_gene: TRBJ1-1; CDR3nt: TGTGCCAGCCAGCCTGGGACAGAGAACACTGAAGCTTTCTTT; CDR3aa: CASQPGTENTEAFF
d_gene: NA; v_gene: TRBV6-6; abundance: NA; j_gene: TRBJ2-5; CDR3nt: TGTGCCAGCAGGAATCGGGGGAAAGAGACCCAGTACTTC; CDR3aa: CASRNRGKETQYF
d_gene: TRBD1; v_gene: TRBV20-1; abundance: few; j_gene: TRBJ2-5; CDR3nt: TGCAGTGCTCCAACCAGATACAGGGGTGAGACCCAGTACTTC; CDR3aa: CSAPTRYRGETQYF
d_gene: TRBD2; v_gene: TRBV29-1; abundance: NA; j_gene: TRBJ2-2; CDR3nt: TGCAGCGTTGTGCCGGGACTAGCGGGAGGTGCGGGCGCCGGGGAGCTGTTTTTT; CDR3aa: CSVVPGLAGGAGAGELFF
d_gene: NA; v_gene: TRBV25-1; abundance: NA; j_gene: TRBJ1-4; CDR3nt: TGTGCCAGCAGTGAAAGATCGGGGAGGGGTGAAAAACTGTTTTTT; CDR3aa: CASSERSGRGEKLFF
d_gene: NA; v_gene: TRBV4-2; abundance: NA; j_gene: TRBJ1-2; CDR3nt: TGTGCCAGCAGCCAAGAAACCGGGACGGACTATGGCTACACCTTC; CDR3aa: CASSQETGTDYGYTF